This T cell receptor (beta chain) originates from a study of low-dose radiotherapy and immunotherapy resistance in tumors (dated by TCRdb to between 2022 and 2023). Concerning the study at large: Cohort 1 received 0.5 Gy per fraction every 2 weeks, with a prescribed total PTV dose of 6.5 Gy. Patients in Cohort 2 were given 1 Gy per fraction every two weeks, for a total of 13 Gy across 26 weeks. Patients were given nivolumab as a 240 mg flat dose every two weeks and ipilimumab at 1 mg/kg every six weeks, with both drugs delivered intravenously. Every two weeks, patients got intravenous cyclophosphamide at 200 mg/m2, given one day ahead of each radiation and immunotherapy administration. Patients took aspirin 300 mg orally once daily for four cycles, starting on cycle 1 day 1. To make first-strand cDNA, Superscript III was used along with a set of TRAV- and TRBV-specific primers so that both the TCRalpha and TCRbeta chains were covered. Trial participants were not randomized into treatment groups. Eight patients were included in the translational analysis: three from the first dose cohort and the first five from the second dose cohort.

This clonotype turned up a few times. The antigen it recognizes is unknown. No base-level quality is on record; no much larger clone is a single base apart. TCRdb lists the instrument as Illumina HiSeq 2500. TCRs were amplified with Phusion for around 19 PCR cycles, with a constant-region primer paired with the adapter attached to the V primers. Isolated mRNA was amplified with the MessageAmp II aRNA Amplification Kit, using a roughly 17-hour in vitro transcription at 37°C. mRNA for TCR sequencing was isolated with the Dynabeads mRNA DIRECT Purification Kit. A second approximately 23-cycle Phusion PCR added indexed Illumina adapters, and products were purified with AMPure XP beads. The paper's processing steps were these. Using custom Perl scripts, TCR sequences that encoded the same protein were pooled, out-of-frame sequences were dropped, and the abundance of each clonotype was calculated. The analysis excluded TCR sequences that were supported by just one read. Among the metrics used to describe the repertoires were Shannon entropy, Gini index, clonality, richness, and the frequency of TCRs shared between repertoires. TCRdb passed the public sequencing reads through fastp at Q25 and MiXCR, retaining productive beta sequences. Rows with a matching CDR3 protein are joined into one entry that keeps the most common DNA and genes. The V and J calls and clone size are TCRdb's, not the authors'. This sample lists some 52,000 distinct CDR3 sequences; around 34% were detected once. 7% to 10% of the sample rests with the top ten.

From the germline V gene, CDR1 is MNHEY and CDR2 is SVGEGT. CDR3 length: 14 amino acids, cysteine to phenylalanine. Of the read, only the CDR3 DNA is kept; its 42 bases are in frame from base 1. The junction carries 11 bases between V and J, which are trimmed by 2 bases and 3 bases respectively. The time point label on this specimen signifies: after trial treatment. The treatment or condition label on this specimen signifies: LDRT plus nivolumab, ipilimumab, low-dose cyclophosphamide and aspirin (RACIN trial). Donors were enrolled in RACIN, a single-arm phase I dose-escalation trial in which nivolumab, ipilimumab, aspirin, low-dose cyclophosphamide and low-dose radiotherapy were combined. Patients were eligible if they had advanced solid tumors that were TIL-negative.

The sample was PBMCs, taken after low-dose radiotherapy plus immunotherapy. The sequence was obtained from a male donor with rectosigmoid adenocarcinoma. The sequence links TRBV6-2 or TRBV6-3 to TRBJ2-7; the D segment may tentatively be TRBD1 or TRBD2, each giving 6 matched bases. The CDR3 protein is CASSYRGVRYEQYF. The DNA sequence follows: TGTGCCAGCAGTTACAGGGGGGTCCGCTACGAGCAGTACTTC.